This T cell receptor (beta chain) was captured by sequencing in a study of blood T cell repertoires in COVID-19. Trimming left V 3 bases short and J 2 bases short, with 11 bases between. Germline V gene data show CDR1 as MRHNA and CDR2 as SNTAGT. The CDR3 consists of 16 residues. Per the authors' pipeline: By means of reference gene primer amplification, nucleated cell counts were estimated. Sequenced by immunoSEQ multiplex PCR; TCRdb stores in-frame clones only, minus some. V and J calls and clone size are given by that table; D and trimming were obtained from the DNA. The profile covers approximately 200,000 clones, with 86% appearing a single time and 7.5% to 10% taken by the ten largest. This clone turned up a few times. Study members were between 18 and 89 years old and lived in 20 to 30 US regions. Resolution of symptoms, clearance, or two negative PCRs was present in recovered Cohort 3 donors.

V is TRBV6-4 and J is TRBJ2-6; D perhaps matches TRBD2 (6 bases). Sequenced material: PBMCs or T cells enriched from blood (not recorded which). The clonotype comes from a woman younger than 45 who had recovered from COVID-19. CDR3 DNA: TGTGCCAGCAGTGATTCTGGAGGGGCTGGGGCCAACGTCCTGACTTTC. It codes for CASSDSGGAGANVLTF.